One and the same sample provided the 8 T cell receptor beta chains below, sequenced in a study of blood T cell repertoires in COVID-19. TCRdb's table, derived via immunoSEQ multiplex PCR, lists solely in-frame clones and lacks some. Among approximately 490,000 clones listed, approximately 90% were seen once. The sequenced sample was PBMCs or T cells enriched from blood (not recorded which). These receptors all come from a woman between 18 and 30 years old who had recovered from COVID-19.

This clone was found once. One end of the junction does not line up with germline, which may come from a read error. The chain joins TRBV3-1 (or the pseudogene TRBV3-2) to TRBJ2-5, with 10 nucleotides matching TRBD2. There are 17 residues in the CDR3. The germline gives CDR1 LGHDT, CDR2 YNNKEL (reference sequence). The CDR3 sequence: CARSRAGGAGGQQTQYF. In DNA, the CDR3 is TGTGCCCGCAGCCGTGCGGGGGGAGCGGGGGGGCAACAGACCCAGTACTTC.

V is TRBV28 and J is TRBJ2-3, with 9 positions matching TRBD2. This CDR3 spans 14 amino acids. Germline V gives CDR1 MDHEN, CDR2 SYDVKM. V lost 6 bases to trimming and J lost 5 bases; unmatched junction nucleotides: 6. CDR3 sequence reads: CASRRGGEGDTQYF. CDR3 nucleotide sequence: TGTGCCAGCAGGCGCGGGGGGGAGGGAGATACGCAGTATTTT.

The chain uses TRBV6-5 and TRBJ2-3; TRBD2 matches 10 bases. Trimming at V came to 6 bases and at J to 7 bases, leaving 10 bases not matched to a gene. CDR3 size: 15 residues. CDR1 is MNHEY and CDR2 is SVGAGI in the germline V gene. The CDR3 loop is CASRVAGGNGNTQYF. The CDR3 DNA reads as TGTGCCAGCAGGGTAGCGGGGGGAAATGGAAATACGCAGTATTTT.

This clone was recorded only once. This chain joins TRBV3-1 (or the pseudogene TRBV3-2) and TRBJ2-7; 7 bases fit TRBD2. Losses at the gene ends were 4 bases for V and 0 bases for J; bases not matched to a gene: 12. Germline CDR1 and CDR2: LGHDT and YNNKEL (reference sequence). The CDR3 length is 17 residues. CDR3 amino acids: CASSRHMARGVSYEQYF. As DNA, the CDR3 is TGTGCCAGCAGCCGTCATATGGCCCGGGGGGTCTCCTACGAGCAGTACTTC.

This sequence joins TRBV19 and TRBJ2-3; tentatively, D is TRBD2 (6 bases). CDR1 and CDR2 (germline): LNHDA, SQIVND (reference sequence). Trimming left V 1 base short and J 4 bases short, with 12 bases between. The CDR3 consists of 15 residues. The CDR3 nucleotides are TGTGCCAGTAGTATAGGGACTACTCTGGCAGATACGCAGTATTTT. This encodes CASSIGTTLADTQYF.

This clone was seen a few times. The chain couples TRBV13 to TRBJ2-3; TRBD2 agrees at 13 bases. V shed 5 bases, J shed 4 bases, and the junction held 6 bases outside the gene matches. CDR3 length equals 16 residues. Germline V gene lookup returns CDR1 PRHDT and CDR2 FYEKMQ (reference sequence). As DNA, the CDR3 is TGTGCCAGCAGCGAGGGACTAGCGGGATCTTCAGATACGCAGTATTTT. It is translated as CASSEGLAGSSDTQYF.

This chain joins TRBV27 and TRBJ1-2, with D uncertain. V dropped 0 bases and J dropped 8 bases, with 13 bases sitting between them. The CDR3 is made up of 14 amino acids. In germline, CDR1 is MNHEY, CDR2 SMNVEV (reference sequence). CDR3 protein: CASSLSGVTRGYTF. CDR3 bases: TGTGCCAGCAGTTTATCCGGGGTAACGAGAGGCTACACCTTC.

As for this clone: This sample includes further DNA sequences coding for the same CDR3. The chain couples TRBV3-1 (or the pseudogene TRBV3-2) to TRBJ1-1, with a possible D match to TRBD1 (6 bases). The CDR3 contains 13 residues. Germline V gene lookup returns CDR1 LGHDT and CDR2 YNNKEL (reference sequence). The germline V and J ends were trimmed by 0 bases and 8 bases, with 10 bases remaining between them. The CDR3 coding sequence is TGTGCCAGCAGCCAAGAGGACAGAACGGAAGCTTTCTTT. The encoded protein is CASSQEDRTEAFF.